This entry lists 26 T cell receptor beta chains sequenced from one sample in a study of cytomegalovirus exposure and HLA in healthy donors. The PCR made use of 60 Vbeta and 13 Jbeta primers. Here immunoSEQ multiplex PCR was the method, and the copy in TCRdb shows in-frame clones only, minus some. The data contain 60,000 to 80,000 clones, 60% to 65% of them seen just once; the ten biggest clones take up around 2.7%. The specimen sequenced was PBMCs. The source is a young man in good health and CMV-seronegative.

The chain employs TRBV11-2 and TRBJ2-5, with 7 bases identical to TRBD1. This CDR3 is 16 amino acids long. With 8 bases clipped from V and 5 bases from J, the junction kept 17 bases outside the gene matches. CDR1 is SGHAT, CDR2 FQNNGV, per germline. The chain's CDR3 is CASGDTGVGFRETQYF. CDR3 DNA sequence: TGTGCCAGCGGCGACACAGGGGTTGGCTTCAGGGAGACCCAGTACTTC.

Written as DNA, the CDR3 is TGTGCCAGCAGCGCCGACGACAGGGGTCCCGAGCAGTACTTC. Translation gives CASSADDRGPEQYF. V usage is TRBV5-4 and J usage is TRBJ2-7; TRBD1 aligns across 8 bases. Losses at the gene ends were 4 bases for V and 6 bases for J; bases not matched to a gene: 9. The CDR3 extends over 14 amino acids. Germline V gene lookup returns CDR1 SGHNT and CDR2 YYREEE (reference sequence).

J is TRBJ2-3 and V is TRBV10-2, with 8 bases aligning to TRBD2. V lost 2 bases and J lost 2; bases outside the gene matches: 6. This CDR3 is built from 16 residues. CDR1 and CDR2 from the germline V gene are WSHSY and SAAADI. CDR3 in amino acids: CASSEGRGDATDTQYF. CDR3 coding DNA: TGCGCCAGCAGTGAGGGGCGGGGGGACGCCACAGATACGCAGTATTTT.

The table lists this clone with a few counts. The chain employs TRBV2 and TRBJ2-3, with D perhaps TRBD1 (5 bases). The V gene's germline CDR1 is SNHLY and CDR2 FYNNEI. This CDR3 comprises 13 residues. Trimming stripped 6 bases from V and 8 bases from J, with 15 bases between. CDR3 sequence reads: CASRRHRSATQYF. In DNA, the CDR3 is TGTGCCAGCAGACGACACAGGTCTGCTACGCAGTATTTT.

In DNA, the CDR3 is TGTGCCAGCAGCCAAAACACCGGGGAGCTGTTTTTT. Its protein product is CASSQNTGELFF. The chain links TRBV5-5 to TRBJ2-2, with D unclear. The V end was cut by 4 bases, the J end by 2 bases, with 3 bases between. The CDR3 contains 12 residues. CDR1 and CDR2 from the germline V gene are SGHKS and YYEKEE (reference sequence).

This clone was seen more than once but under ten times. The CDR3 loop reads CASSVVLAGNTGELFF. In nucleotides, the CDR3 is TGTGCCAGTTCTGTGGTGCTAGCGGGGAACACCGGGGAGCTGTTTTTT. The rearrangement links TRBV2 to TRBJ2-2; 8 positions match TRBD2. The germline V gene encodes CDR1 SNHLY and CDR2 FYNNEI. The CDR3 extends over 16 amino acids. The trim removed 9 bases at V and 1 base at J, leaving 10 bases unmatched.

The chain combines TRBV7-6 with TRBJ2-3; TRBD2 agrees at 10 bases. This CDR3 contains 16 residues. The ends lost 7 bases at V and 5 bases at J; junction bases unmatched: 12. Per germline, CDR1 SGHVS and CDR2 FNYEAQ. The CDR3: CASNRESGGAGDTQYF. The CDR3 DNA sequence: TGTGCCAGCAACCGCGAGAGCGGGGGGGCGGGAGATACGCAGTATTTT.

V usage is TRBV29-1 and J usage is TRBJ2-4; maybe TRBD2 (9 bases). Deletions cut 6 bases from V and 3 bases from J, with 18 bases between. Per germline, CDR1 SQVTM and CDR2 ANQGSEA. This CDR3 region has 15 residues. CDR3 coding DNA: TGCAGCGTGGATCTAGCGGGGACAGGCAAAAACATTCAGTACTTC. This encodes CSVDLAGTGKNIQYF.

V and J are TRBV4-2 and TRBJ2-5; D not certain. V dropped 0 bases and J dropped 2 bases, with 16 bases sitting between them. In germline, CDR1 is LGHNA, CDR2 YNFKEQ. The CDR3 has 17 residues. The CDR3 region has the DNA TGTGCCAGCAGCCAAGACCCTCAACCGGGTAGGCAAGAGACCCAGTACTTC. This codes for CASSQDPQPGRQETQYF.

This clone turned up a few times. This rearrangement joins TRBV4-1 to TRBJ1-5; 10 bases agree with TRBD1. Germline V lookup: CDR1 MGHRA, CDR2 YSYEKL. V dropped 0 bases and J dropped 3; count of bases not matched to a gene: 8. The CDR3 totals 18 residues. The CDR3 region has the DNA TGCGCCAGCAGCCAAGACGCCGACAGACAGGGGGCCAATCAGCCCCAGCATTTT. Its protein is CASSQDADRQGANQPQHF.

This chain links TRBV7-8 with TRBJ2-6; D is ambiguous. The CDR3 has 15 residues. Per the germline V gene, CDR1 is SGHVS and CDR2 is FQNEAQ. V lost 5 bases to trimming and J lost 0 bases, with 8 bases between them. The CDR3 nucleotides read TGTGCCAGCAGCACCGAGCGCTCTGGGGCCAACGTCCTGACTTTC. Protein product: CASSTERSGANVLTF.

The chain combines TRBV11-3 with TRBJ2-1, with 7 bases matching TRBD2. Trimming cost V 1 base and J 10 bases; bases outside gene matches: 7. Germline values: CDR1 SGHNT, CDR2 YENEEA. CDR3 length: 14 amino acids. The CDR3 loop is CASSLGLGAGEQFF. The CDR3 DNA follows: TGTGCCAGCAGCTTAGGGTTGGGAGCGGGGGAGCAGTTCTTC. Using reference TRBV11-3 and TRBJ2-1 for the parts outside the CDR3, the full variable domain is EAGVVQSPRYKIIEKKQPVAFWCNPISGHNTLYWYLQNLGQGPELLIRYENEEAVDDSQLPKDRFSAERLKGVDSTLKIQPAELGDSAVYLCASSLGLGAGEQFFGPGTRLTVL.

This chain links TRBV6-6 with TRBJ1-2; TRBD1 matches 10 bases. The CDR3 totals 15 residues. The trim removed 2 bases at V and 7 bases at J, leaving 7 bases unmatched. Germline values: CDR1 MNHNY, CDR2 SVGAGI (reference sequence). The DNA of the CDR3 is TGTGCCAGCAGTTACGAGGGACAGGGGATTTCTGGCTACACCTTC. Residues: CASSYEGQGISGYTF.

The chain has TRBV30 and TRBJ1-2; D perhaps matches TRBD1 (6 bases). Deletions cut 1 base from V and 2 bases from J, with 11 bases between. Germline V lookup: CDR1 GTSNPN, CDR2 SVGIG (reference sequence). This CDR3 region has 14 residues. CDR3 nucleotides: TGTGCCTGGAGTGCATACAGGGAAAACTATGGCTACACCTTC. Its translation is CAWSAYRENYGYTF. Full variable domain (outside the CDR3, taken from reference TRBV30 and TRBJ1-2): SQTIHQWPATLVQPVGSPLSLECTVEGTSNPNLYWYRQAAGRGLQLLFYSVGIGQISSEVPQNLSASRPQDRQFILSSKKLLLSDSGFYLCAWSAYRENYGYTFGSGTRLTVV.

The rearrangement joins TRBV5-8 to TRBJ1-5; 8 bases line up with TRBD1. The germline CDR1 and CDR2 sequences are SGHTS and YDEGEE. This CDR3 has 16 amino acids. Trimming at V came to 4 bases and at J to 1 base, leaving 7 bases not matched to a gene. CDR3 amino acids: CASSLGQGRSNQPQHF. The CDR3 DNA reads TGTGCCAGCAGCCTCGGACAGGGACGAAGCAATCAGCCCCAGCATTTT.

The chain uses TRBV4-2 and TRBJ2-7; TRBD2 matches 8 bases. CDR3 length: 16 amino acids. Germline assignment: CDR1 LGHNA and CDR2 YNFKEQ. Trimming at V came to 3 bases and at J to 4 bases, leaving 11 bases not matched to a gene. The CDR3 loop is CASSHETGGNEYEQYF. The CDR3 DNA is TGTGCCAGCAGCCACGAAACGGGGGGGAACGAATACGAGCAGTACTTC.

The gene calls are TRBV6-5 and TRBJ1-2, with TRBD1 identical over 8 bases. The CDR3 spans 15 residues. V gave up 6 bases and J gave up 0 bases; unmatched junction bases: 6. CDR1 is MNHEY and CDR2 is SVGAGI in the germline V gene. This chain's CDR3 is CASRESTGANYGYTF. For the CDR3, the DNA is TGTGCCAGCAGGGAATCGACAGGGGCTAACTATGGCTACACCTTC.

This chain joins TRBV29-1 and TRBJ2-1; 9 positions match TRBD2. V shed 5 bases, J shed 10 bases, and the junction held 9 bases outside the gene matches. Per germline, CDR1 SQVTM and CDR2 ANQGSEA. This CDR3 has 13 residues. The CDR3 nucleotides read TGCAGCGTTCGACTAGCGGCCGCGGGGGAGCAGTTCTTC. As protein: CSVRLAAAGEQFF.

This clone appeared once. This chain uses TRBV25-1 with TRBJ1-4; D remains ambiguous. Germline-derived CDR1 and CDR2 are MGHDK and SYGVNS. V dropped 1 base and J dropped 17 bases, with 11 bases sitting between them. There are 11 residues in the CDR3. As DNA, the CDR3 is TGTGCCAGCAGTGAATGCGAGGAGCGATTTTTT. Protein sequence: CASSECEERFF.

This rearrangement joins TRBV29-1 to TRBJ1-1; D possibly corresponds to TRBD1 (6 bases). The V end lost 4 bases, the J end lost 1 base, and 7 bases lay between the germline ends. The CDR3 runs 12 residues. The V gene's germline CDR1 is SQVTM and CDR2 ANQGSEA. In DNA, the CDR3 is TGCAGCGTTGGGACAGCGAACACTGAAGCTTTCTTT. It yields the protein CSVGTANTEAFF. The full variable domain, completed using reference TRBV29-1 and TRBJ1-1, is SAVISQKPSRDICQRGTSLTIQCQVDSQVTMMFWYRQQPGQSLTLIATANQGSEATYESGFVIDKFPISRPNLTFSTLTVSNMSPEDSSIYLCSVGTANTEAFFGQGTRLTVV.

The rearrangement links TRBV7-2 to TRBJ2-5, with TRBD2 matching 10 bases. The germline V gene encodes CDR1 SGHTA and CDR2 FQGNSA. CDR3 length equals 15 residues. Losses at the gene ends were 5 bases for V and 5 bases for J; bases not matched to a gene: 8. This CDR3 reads CASSLSGGAYETQYF. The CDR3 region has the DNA TGTGCCAGCAGCCTGAGCGGGGGGGCCTATGAGACCCAGTACTTC.

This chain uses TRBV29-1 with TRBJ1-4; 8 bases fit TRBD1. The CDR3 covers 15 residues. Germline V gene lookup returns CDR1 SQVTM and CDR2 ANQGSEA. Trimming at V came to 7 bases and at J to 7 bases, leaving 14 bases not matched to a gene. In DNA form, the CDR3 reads TGCAGCGCGCGGATTGGACAGGGAGTCGGTGAAAAACTGTTTTTT. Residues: CSARIGQGVGEKLFF.

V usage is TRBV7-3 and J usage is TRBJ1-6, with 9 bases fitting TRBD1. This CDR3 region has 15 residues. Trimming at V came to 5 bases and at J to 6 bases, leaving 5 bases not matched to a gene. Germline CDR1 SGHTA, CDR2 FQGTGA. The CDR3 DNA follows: TGTGCCAGCAGCGAACAGGGGGCTGGTAATTCACCCCTCCACTTT. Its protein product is CASSEQGAGNSPLHF.

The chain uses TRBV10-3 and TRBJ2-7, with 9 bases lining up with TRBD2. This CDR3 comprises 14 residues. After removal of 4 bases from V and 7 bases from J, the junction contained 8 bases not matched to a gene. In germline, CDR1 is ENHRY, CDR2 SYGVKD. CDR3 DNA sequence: TGTGCCATCAGTGTCAGGGGCGGGGGGGGTGAGCAGTACTTC. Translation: CAISVRGGGGEQYF.

The CDR3 loop is CASSDTGQWIAFF. The CDR3 nucleotides read TGTGCCAGCAGTGACACGGGACAGTGGATAGCTTTCTTT. This sequence joins TRBV25-1 and TRBJ1-1; 7 nucleotides align to TRBD1. V shed 3 bases and J 10 bases; nucleotides not matched to a gene: 8. The V gene's germline CDR1 is MGHDK and CDR2 SYGVNS. The CDR3 runs 13 residues. Full variable domain (missing parts from reference TRBV25-1 and TRBJ1-1): EADIYQTPRYLVIGTGKKITLECSQTMGHDKMYWYQQDPGMELHLIHYSYGVNSTEKGDLSSESTVSRIRTEHFPLTLESARPSHTSQYLCASSDTGQWIAFFGQGTRLTVV.

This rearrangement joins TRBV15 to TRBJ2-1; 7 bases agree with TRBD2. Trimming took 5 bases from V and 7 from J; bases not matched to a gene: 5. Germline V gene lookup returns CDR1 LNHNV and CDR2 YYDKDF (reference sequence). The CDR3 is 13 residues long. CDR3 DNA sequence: TGTGCCACCAGCGGGGGGGGAGGTAATGAGCAGTTCTTC. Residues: CATSGGGGNEQFF.